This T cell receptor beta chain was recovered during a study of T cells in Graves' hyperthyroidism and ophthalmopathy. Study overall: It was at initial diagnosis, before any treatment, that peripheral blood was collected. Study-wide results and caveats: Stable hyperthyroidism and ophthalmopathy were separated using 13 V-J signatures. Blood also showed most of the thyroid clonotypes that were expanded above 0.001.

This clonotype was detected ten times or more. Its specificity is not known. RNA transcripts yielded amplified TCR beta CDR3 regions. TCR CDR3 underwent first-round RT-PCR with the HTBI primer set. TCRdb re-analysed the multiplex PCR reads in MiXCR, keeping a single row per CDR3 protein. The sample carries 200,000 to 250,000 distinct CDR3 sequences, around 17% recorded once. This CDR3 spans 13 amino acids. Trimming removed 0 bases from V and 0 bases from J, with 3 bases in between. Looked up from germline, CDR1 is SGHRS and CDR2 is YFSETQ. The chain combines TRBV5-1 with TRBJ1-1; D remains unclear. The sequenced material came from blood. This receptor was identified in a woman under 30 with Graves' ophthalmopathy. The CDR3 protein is CASSLVMNTEAFF. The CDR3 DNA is TGCGCCAGCAGCTTGGTGATGAACACTGAAGCTTTCTTT. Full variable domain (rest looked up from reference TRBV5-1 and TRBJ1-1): KAGVTQTPRYLIKTRGQQVTLSCSPISGHRSVSWYQQTPGQGLQFLFEYFSETQRNKGNFPGRFSGRQFSNSRSEMNVSTLELGDSALYLCASSLVMNTEAFFGQGTRLTVV.